Listed here are 12 T cell receptor beta chains from one sample, sequenced in a study of siplizumab effects on memory and regulatory T cells. Their cognate antigens are unknown. An approximately six-day coculture at 37°C was performed with the mixed lymphocyte reaction cells. Generated by immunoSEQ multiplex PCR, the TCRdb table keeps only in-frame clones and is missing some. The sample yields 4,000 to 5,000 clones, roughly 50% seen once. Specimen: CFSE-low (dividing) CD4+ T cells sorted from an allogeneic mixed lymphocyte reaction. The receptors derive from a human donor in good health; the cells came from an allogeneic mixed lymphocyte reaction. Some clones in this sample may be carry-over from other donors' samples.

The chain has TRBV10-1 and TRBJ2-3; 8 bases map to TRBD1. Germline lookup yields CDR1 WNHNN and CDR2 SYGVQD (reference sequence). J lost 5 bases, V lost 5 bases, and 6 bases had no gene match. The CDR3 length is 14 residues. CDR3 sequence: CASSSQGARDTQYF. The CDR3 nucleotides are TGCGCCAGCAGTAGTCAGGGGGCTAGAGATACGCAGTATTTT.

This clone was picked up a small number of times. The chain recombines TRBV5-1 with TRBJ1-1, with a tentative D call TRBD1 (5 bases). Germline lookup yields CDR1 SGHRS and CDR2 YFSETQ. The V and J ends lost 0 bases and 2 bases respectively, with 20 bases between them. The CDR3 spans 18 residues. The CDR3, as DNA: TGCGCCAGCAGCTTGGACCCCAACCGACAGATAATAAACACTGAAGCTTTCTTT. It translates to CASSLDPNRQIINTEAFF. Together with reference TRBV5-1 and TRBJ1-1, the CDR3 gives the full variable domain: KAGVTQTPRYLIKTRGQQVTLSCSPISGHRSVSWYQQTPGQGLQFLFEYFSETQRNKGNFPGRFSGRQFSNSRSEMNVSTLELGDSALYLCASSLDPNRQIINTEAFFGQGTRLTVV.

Judged by abundance, this clone is medium-sized (0.01 to 0.1%). This chain links TRBV19 with TRBJ2-7; TRBD1 aligns across 8 bases. V gave up 3 bases and J gave up 0 bases; unmatched junction bases: 13. In germline, CDR1 is LNHDA, CDR2 SQIVND (reference sequence). CDR3 size: 18 residues. As DNA, the CDR3 is TGTGCCAGTAGTATCCACCCTGGCCAGGGGGCAAGCTCCTACGAGCAGTACTTC. Encoded protein: CASSIHPGQGASSYEQYF.

The chain couples TRBV5-1 to TRBJ1-6, with a possible D match to TRBD1 (6 bases). Germline V CDR1 and CDR2: SGHRS, YFSETQ. Trimming took 0 bases from V and 2 from J, leaving 9 bases between them. This CDR3 is 16 amino acids long. Here the CDR3 DNA reads TGCGCCAGCAGCTTGGCGACAGGAGCCTATAATTCACCCCTCCACTTT. The encoded protein is CASSLATGAYNSPLHF.

This clone has more than one count but fewer than ten. The chain has TRBV19 and TRBJ2-1; possible D gene TRBD2, 6 bases. V lost 2 bases and J 1 base, leaving 9 bases between the germline ends. CDR1 is LNHDA, CDR2 SQIVND, per germline (reference sequence). The CDR3 contains 15 residues. The CDR3 spells CASSITGVSYNEQFF. The CDR3 DNA is TGTGCCAGTAGTATAACGGGAGTTTCCTACAATGAGCAGTTCTTC.

The chain joins TRBV5-4 to TRBJ2-1; maybe TRBD2 (6 bases). V dropped 1 base and J dropped 2 bases, with 13 bases sitting between them. Germline assignment: CDR1 SGHNT and CDR2 YYREEE (reference sequence). This CDR3 region has 16 residues. The CDR3 sequence: CASSLKVSGAYNEQFF. CDR3 DNA sequence: TGTGCCAGCAGCTTGAAGGTTAGCGGAGCCTACAATGAGCAGTTCTTC.

The rearrangement links TRBV21-1 to TRBJ2-2; TRBD1, the D gene given by the table, was not confirmed from the DNA. TRBV21-1 represents a pseudogene. This CDR3 is built from 16 residues. The CDR3 here is CASSKLSQGTTGELFF. DNA for the CDR3: TGTGCCAGCAGCAAATTATCCCAGGGGACCACCGGGGAGCTGTTTTTT.

This clone was observed a handful of times. V and J are TRBV6-1 and TRBJ1-2; D not certain. The germline V gene has CDR1 MNHNS and CDR2 SASEGT. The V end lost 6 bases, the J end lost 6 bases, and 20 bases lay between the germline ends. CDR3 length: 15 amino acids. The CDR3 region has the DNA TGTGCCAGCAGATTGCGGCATCAGGAAAACCATGGCTACACCTTC. Amino acids: CASRLRHQENHGYTF.

The rearrangement uses TRBV9 and TRBJ1-6, with 10 positions matching TRBD1. The J segment lost 9 bases and the V segment lost 4 bases, leaving 10 bases of the junction unmatched. Germline V gives CDR1 SGDLS, CDR2 YYNGEE. The CDR3 is 16 amino acids. The CDR3 sequence: CASSFAGTGVSSPLHF. CDR3 DNA: TGTGCCAGCAGCTTCGCCGGGACAGGGGTTAGTTCACCCCTCCACTTT.

The chain uses TRBV25-1 and TRBJ2-6; D gene ambiguous. The germline V and J ends were trimmed by 3 bases and 0 bases, with 6 bases remaining between them. CDR1 and CDR2 (germline): MGHDK, SYGVNS. CDR3 size: 15 residues. For the CDR3, the DNA is TGTGCCAGCAGTGACACAAGCTCTGGGGCCAACGTCCTGACTTTC. It codes for CASSDTSSGANVLTF.

J is TRBJ2-2 and V is TRBV7-9; D unresolved. The germline V and J ends were trimmed by 2 bases and 1 base, with 8 bases remaining between them. Germline-derived CDR1 and CDR2 are SEHNR and FQNEAQ (reference sequence). The CDR3 extends over 15 amino acids. CDR3 amino acids: CASSLSTVNTGELFF. The CDR3 bases are TGTGCCAGCAGCTTATCTACTGTGAACACCGGGGAGCTGTTTTTT.

This chain connects TRBV27 to TRBJ1-6; TRBD1 is a possible D gene (5 bases). Between the trimmed V and J ends, which lost 6 bases and 7 bases, there was a span of 13 bases. CDR3 size: 14 residues. The germline V gene has CDR1 MNHEY and CDR2 SMNVEV (reference sequence). The CDR3, as DNA: TGTGCCAGCAGCTGGGACCTACAGAATTCACCCCTCCACTTT. Translated: CASSWDLQNSPLHF.